This T cell receptor beta chain stems from a study of blood T cell repertoires in COVID-19. Study-wide context: The analysed material was cDNA or gDNA that came from T cells, B-cell-depleted T cells, or PBMCs.

The CDR3 length is 15 residues. Germline CDR1 and CDR2: SGHTA and FQGTGA. V gave up 3 bases and J gave up 1 base; unmatched junction bases: 3. Measured with immunoSEQ multiplex PCR; TCRdb has only the in-frame clones, and not every one. The sample consists of 80,000 or so clones, approximately 84% of them appearing once. This chain connects TRBV7-3 to TRBJ2-1, with TRBD1 matching 7 bases. The sample comprised peripheral blood. The clonotype was recovered from a man between 60 and 75 years old with COVID-19, enrolled during active disease. The CDR3 here is CASSFTGESYNEQFF. As DNA, the CDR3 is TGTGCCAGCAGCTTCACAGGGGAGTCCTACAATGAGCAGTTCTTC.